Listed below are T cell receptor beta chains from one sample, sequenced in a study of blood T cell repertoires in COVID-19. Only in-frame clones appear in the TCRdb table, and some are missing; sequencing was by immunoSEQ multiplex PCR. The table records about 220,000 clones, roughly 85% of them present only once. Input material: peripheral blood. These receptors were taken from a woman aged 70-85 years with COVID-19, enrolled during active disease. Both conserved end residues are part of each CDR3. D genes are given only for firm matches. The size field is filled for only some rows; it gives once, few, many or a size class.

v_call	j_call	d_call	clone_size	cdr3_nt	cdr3_aa
TRBV29-1	TRBJ2-1	NA	NA	TGCAGCGTTCGACGTGGAGGGGAAACCCCCAATGAGCAGTTCTTC	CSVRRGGETPNEQFF
TRBV2	TRBJ2-6	NA	NA	TGTGCCAGCAGTGACTCCAGGGGACGTAACTCTGGGGCCAACGTCCTGACTTTC	CASSDSRGRNSGANVLTF
TRBV5-1	TRBJ1-1	NA	NA	TGCGCCAGCAGCTCCCCAGGGATGAGCGGGGGTGGCACTGAAGCTTTCTTT	CASSSPGMSGGGTEAFF
TRBV19	TRBJ2-3	NA	NA	TGTGCCAGTAGTACCCCTAGCACAGATACGCAGTATTTT	CASSTPSTDTQYF
TRBV7-6	TRBJ2-5	TRBD2	once	TGTGCCAGCAGCTTAGCCCAGGGACTAGCGGGAGTAAAGACCCAGTACTTC	CASSLAQGLAGVKTQYF
TRBV19	TRBJ2-7	NA	NA	TGTGCCAGTATCCAGAGCGAGCCCTACGAGCAGTACTTC	CASIQSEPYEQYF
TRBV18	TRBJ1-1	NA	NA	TGTGCCAGCTCACCACTTCGGTGGGGAGAGAGTGAAGCTTTCTTT	CASSPLRWGESEAFF
TRBV5-1	TRBJ1-6	NA	NA	TGCGCCAGCAGCTTGGCAGGGAACGATTCACCCCTCCACTTT	CASSLAGNDSPLHF
TRBV5-1	TRBJ1-2	NA	NA	TGCGCCAGCAGTCCTGTCGGGGGGGAAATTTATGGCTACACCTTC	CASSPVGGEIYGYTF
TRBV7-2	TRBJ1-5	TRBD1	NA	TGTGCCAGCAGCATCCTGACAGGGCCCAATCAGCCCCAGCATTTT	CASSILTGPNQPQHF
TRBV5-1	TRBJ2-7	TRBD2	NA	TGCGCCAGCAGCCCCTTTCGCGGGGGGGATTCCTACGAGCAGTACTTC	CASSPFRGGDSYEQYF
TRBV27	TRBJ2-1	NA	NA	TGTGCCAGCAGTCTCAAGGGGTATGAGCAGTTCTTC	CASSLKGYEQFF
TRBV2	TRBJ1-5	TRBD1	NA	TGTGCCAGCAGAGGGACAGGGGCGGCTCAGCCCCAGCATTTT	CASRGTGAAQPQHF
TRBV29-1	TRBJ1-2	NA	NA	TGCAGCGTTGAAGATCTGACAGGACTCGGCTATGGCTACACCTTC	CSVEDLTGLGYGYTF
TRBV19	TRBJ1-6	TRBD1	NA	TGTGCCAGTAGTCAACAGGGGAGCTCCTATAATTCACCCCTCCACTTT	CASSQQGSSYNSPLHF
TRBV7-8	TRBJ2-7	NA	once	TGTGCCAGCAGCTTAGGAGACAGCTCCTACGAGCAGTACTTC	CASSLGDSSYEQYF
TRBV2	TRBJ1-5	TRBD1	NA	TGTGCCAGCAGTGGGACAGGGGGCAGGAATCAGCCCCAGCATTTT	CASSGTGGRNQPQHF
TRBV5-4	TRBJ2-7	NA	NA	TGTGCCAGCAGCTTCGACAGGCACTCCTACGAGCAGTACTTC	CASSFDRHSYEQYF
TRBV24-1	TRBJ1-4	NA	once	TGTGCCACCAGTGATGGGGCAGTTGCAACTAATGAAAAACTGTTTTTT	CATSDGAVATNEKLFF
TRBV5-8	TRBJ2-7	NA	NA	TGTGCCAGCAGCCTCGGACACCCTTACGAGCAGTACTTC	CASSLGHPYEQYF
TRBV5-6	TRBJ2-5	TRBD2	NA	TGTGCCAGCAGCTTGGGACTAGCGGGAGTCCAAGAGACCCAGTACTTC	CASSLGLAGVQETQYF
TRBV9	TRBJ2-7	TRBD1	NA	TGTGCCAGCAGCGTGGGACAGACTTCCTCCTACGAGCAGTACTTC	CASSVGQTSSYEQYF
TRBV19	TRBJ1-5	TRBD1	NA	TGTGCCAGTAGGGGGACAGCCCTTGGGCCCCAGCATTTT	CASRGTALGPQHF
TRBV18	TRBJ2-1	NA	NA	TGTGCCAGCTCACGAGGATTCGAGCGCAATGAGCAGTTCTTC	CASSRGFERNEQFF
TRBV27	TRBJ2-3	TRBD1	NA	TGTGCCAGCAGTCGCTACAGGGGTAGCACAGATACGCAGTATTTT	CASSRYRGSTDTQYF
TRBV6-5	TRBJ1-4	NA	NA	TGTGCCAGCAGTTTATCCGGGTTTAATGAAAAACTGTTTTTT	CASSLSGFNEKLFF
TRBV6-1	TRBJ2-2	TRBD2	NA	TGTGCCAGCAGTGTGGAACTAGCGGGAGTGACCGGGGAGCTGTTTTTT	CASSVELAGVTGELFF
TRBV7-9	TRBJ2-1	TRBD2	few	TGTGCCAGCAGCTTAGAACTAGCGCGGTACAATGAGCAGTTCTTC	CASSLELARYNEQFF
TRBV30	TRBJ1-1	TRBD1	NA	TGTGCCTGGTACGACAGGGGAATGAACACTGAAGCTTTCTTT	CAWYDRGMNTEAFF
TRBV7-2	TRBJ1-5	TRBD1	many	TGTGCCAGCAGCATTGGGACAGGGACCAATCAGCCCCAGCATTTT	CASSIGTGTNQPQHF
TRBV11-2	TRBJ2-4	NA	once	TGTGCCAGCAGCTTAGCAGGGTCCAAAAACATTCAGTACTTC	CASSLAGSKNIQYF
TRBV19	TRBJ1-2	TRBD1	NA	TGTGCCAGTAGTCCAGGGGGCTTGTACTATGGCTACACCTTC	CASSPGGLYYGYTF
TRBV5-1	TRBJ1-2	NA	NA	TGCGCCAGCAGCTTGGCTCCCCCCGGGGTAGGGGGAGATGGCTACACCTTC	CASSLAPPGVGGDGYTF
TRBV6-4	TRBJ2-1	NA	NA	TGTGCCAGCAGTGACTCGACTGTGAGGGAGCCCGATCCTGTCTCCTACAATGAGCAGTTCTTC	CASSDSTVREPDPVSYNEQFF
TRBV3-1/TRBV3-2	TRBJ1-2	TRBD1	NA	TGTGCCAGCAGCCAACTATTACAGGGGCCGACTGGCTACACCTTC	CASSQLLQGPTGYTF
TRBV7-9	TRBJ2-7	NA	NA	TGTGCCAGCAGCTCCTCCGGACAGCCAACCTACGAGCAGTACTTC	CASSSSGQPTYEQYF
TRBV23-1	TRBJ1-5	NA	few	TGCGCCAGCAGTCCGCTTGGGGGGGCGAATAGCAATCAGCCCCAGCATTTT	CASSPLGGANSNQPQHF
TRBV2	TRBJ2-5	TRBD2	NA	TGTGCCAGCTCTCAGCGGGGGAGCCAAGAGACCCAGTACTTC	CASSQRGSQETQYF
TRBV7-2	TRBJ2-7	TRBD2	NA	TGTGCCAGCAGCTATAGCGGGAGGGTGGGTTACGAGCAGTACTTC	CASSYSGRVGYEQYF
TRBV7-3	TRBJ2-3	TRBD1	NA	TGTGCCAGCAGCCAAGGGGGCGCATCGAGCACAGATACGCAGTATTTT	CASSQGGASSTDTQYF
TRBV7-3	TRBJ2-2	NA	few	TGTGCCAGCAGCTTCGGAGGGAACACCGGGGAGCTGTTTTTT	CASSFGGNTGELFF
TRBV7-6	TRBJ2-2	TRBD1	NA	TGTGCCAGCAGCTTAGGACCTGGACAGGGAATCGGAGCCGGGGAGCTGTTTTTT	CASSLGPGQGIGAGELFF
TRBV7-3	TRBJ2-7	TRBD1	NA	TGTGCCAGCAGCGAGGGGACAGGCAACGAGCAGTACTTC	CASSEGTGNEQYF
TRBV29-1	TRBJ2-7	TRBD1	NA	TGCAGCGTCGCCGACAGGGGAGACTCCTACGAGCAGTACTTC	CSVADRGDSYEQYF
TRBV11-1	TRBJ2-1	TRBD1	NA	TGTGCCAGCAGATACTCGGGCAGGGGGCTATACAATGAGCAGTTCTTC	CASRYSGRGLYNEQFF
TRBV7-9	TRBJ2-5	NA	few	TGTGCCAGCAGCCCTAGTGGCGCCGGCAGGGAAGAGACCCAGTACTTC	CASSPSGAGREETQYF
TRBV19	TRBJ2-3	NA	NA	TGTGCCAGTAGTAACATAGCGATAACCACAGATACGCAGTATTTT	CASSNIAITTDTQYF
TRBV7-9	TRBJ1-2	TRBD1	NA	TGTGCCAGCAGCCCCCCGCCGACAGGGGGCTACTATGGCTACACCTTC	CASSPPPTGGYYGYTF
TRBV3-1/TRBV3-2	TRBJ2-2	NA	NA	TGTGCCAGCAGCCAAGCAATAGGGGCGATCGCGAACACCGGGGAGCTGTTTTTT	CASSQAIGAIANTGELFF
TRBV5-4	TRBJ1-1	TRBD1	NA	TGTGCCAGCAGCTTACTACAGGGGGCCACTGAAGCTTTCTTT	CASSLLQGATEAFF
TRBV28	TRBJ2-3	TRBD2	once	TGTGCCAGCAGTTTAGGCGGGAGCGCGTCTCGCACAGATACGCAGTATTTT	CASSLGGSASRTDTQYF
TRBV14	TRBJ1-2	NA	NA	TGTGCCAGCAGCCAAGAGTGGCAGTCTGGCTACACCTTC	CASSQEWQSGYTF
TRBV6-2/TRBV6-3	TRBJ2-4	NA	NA	TGTGCCAGCAGTTACCCCCAGAGGGAGGCCAAAAACATTCAGTACTTC	CASSYPQREAKNIQYF